This TCR beta chain was captured by sequencing in a study of CD8 T cells in ankylosing spondylitis. Study-level points and caveats: In ankylosing spondylitis patients, matched synovial fluid reportedly showed significant enrichment of disease-linked clones.

This clonotype appeared many times. Its cognate antigen is unknown. This CDR3 contains 13 residues. Germline CDR1 and CDR2: GTSNPN and SVGIG (reference sequence). Losses at the gene ends were 5 bases for V and 5 bases for J; bases not matched to a gene: 8. MiXCR, applied by TCRdb to the 5' RACE reads, yields one record per CDR3 protein. The sample carries some 150,000 distinct CDR3 sequences, around 10% recorded once. Input material: blood, either unsorted or a sorted T cell fraction (not recorded which). V is TRBV30 and J is TRBJ2-7, with 8 nucleotides matching TRBD1. The receptor's source is a female donor with ankylosing spondylitis or in good health (not recorded which). The chain's CDR3 is CAWGVDRGHEQYF. The CDR3 nucleotides are TGTGCCTGGGGCGTCGACAGGGGCCACGAGCAGTACTTC.